The 6 T cell receptor beta chains presented below share a single source sample, sequenced in a study of blood T cell repertoires in COVID-19. The repertoire was sequenced with immunoSEQ multiplex PCR; TCRdb's copy has only in-frame clones and lacks some. The repertoire includes 150,000 to 200,000 clones, around 87% of them detected once, and less than 1% sits in the top ten. Sequenced sample: peripheral blood. These receptors came from a man between 18 and 29 years old with acute or convalescent COVID-19.

This chain connects TRBV6-5 to TRBJ1-5; TRBD1 matches 8 bases. The CDR3 sequence is 14 residues long. The germline V gene encodes CDR1 MNHEY and CDR2 SVGAGI. The V segment lost 4 bases and the J segment 6 bases; nucleotides outside the gene matches: 5. The CDR3 DNA reads as TGTGCCAGCAGTTCTGACAGGGGCGGTCAGCCCCAGCATTTT. Encoded protein: CASSSDRGGQPQHF.

The chain couples TRBV2 to TRBJ2-6; 7 bases fit TRBD1. V shed 4 bases and J 1 base; nucleotides not matched to a gene: 13. Germline lookup yields CDR1 SNHLY and CDR2 FYNNEI. The CDR3 length is 19 residues. Here the CDR3 DNA reads TGTGCCAGCAGTGGACCCTTTGAGGGGGCACATTCTGGGGCCAACGTCCTGACTTTC. Translated, it gives CASSGPFEGAHSGANVLTF.

The chain couples TRBV6-5 to TRBJ1-2; a weak D match, TRBD1 (5 bases). The CDR3 is 16 amino acids. The germline V gene has CDR1 MNHEY and CDR2 SVGAGI. V shed 3 bases and J shed 0 bases, with 14 bases lying between them. The CDR3 is CASSYLQVETNYGYTF. In DNA form, the CDR3 reads TGTGCCAGCAGTTATTTACAGGTGGAGACTAACTATGGCTACACCTTC.

The CDR3 region is CAWREPSGYQETQYF. CDR3 nucleotide sequence: TGTGCCTGGAGGGAACCTAGCGGGTACCAAGAGACCCAGTACTTC. This chain uses TRBV30 with TRBJ2-5, with 8 bases aligning to TRBD2. V shed 3 bases and J 0 bases; nucleotides not matched to a gene: 6. The CDR3 contains 15 residues. CDR1 and CDR2 (germline): GTSNPN, SVGIG (reference sequence).

On this clone itself: Other DNA sequences in the same sample also yield this CDR3. The chain employs TRBV5-4 and TRBJ2-5, with 7 bases matching TRBD2. Looked up from germline, CDR1 is SGHNT and CDR2 is YYREEE (reference sequence). The CDR3 spans 14 residues. V trimming: 0 bases; J trimming: 3 bases; junction bases outside the gene matches: 2. The CDR3: CASSLGAGEETQYF. The CDR3 bases are TGTGCCAGCAGCTTGGGGGCGGGGGAAGAGACCCAGTACTTC.

The V call is TRBV30, the J call TRBJ2-3, with a tentative D call TRBD2 (6 bases). V gave up 0 bases and J gave up 6 bases, with 10 bases separating them. CDR1 and CDR2 from the germline V gene are GTSNPN and SVGIG (reference sequence). The CDR3 extends over 13 amino acids. Here the CDR3 DNA reads TGTGCCTGGAGTGTTCGTCGGGGGGATACGCAGTATTTT. Its protein product is CAWSVRRGDTQYF.